This T cell receptor beta chain emerged from a study of neurological immune-mediated disorders. TCRdb fed the 5' RACE reads into MiXCR, producing one record per CDR3 protein. The sample carries under 50,000 distinct CDR3 sequences, 13% recorded once. The time point denotes: longitudinal time-point 2. There are many counts of this clonotype. V gave up 3 bases and J gave up 9 bases; unmatched junction bases: 11. This CDR3 is 14 amino acids long. Germline V gene lookup returns CDR1 DFQATT and CDR2 SNEGSKA (reference sequence). Sample: PBMCs. The genes are TRBV20-1 and TRBJ2-1; 7 nucleotides line up with TRBD1. The sequence was collected from a male donor with HTLV-1-associated myelopathy (HAM/TSP). The CDR3 is CSASRIDREGEQFF. The CDR3 DNA is TGCAGTGCTAGTAGGATCGACAGGGAAGGTGAGCAGTTCTTC.